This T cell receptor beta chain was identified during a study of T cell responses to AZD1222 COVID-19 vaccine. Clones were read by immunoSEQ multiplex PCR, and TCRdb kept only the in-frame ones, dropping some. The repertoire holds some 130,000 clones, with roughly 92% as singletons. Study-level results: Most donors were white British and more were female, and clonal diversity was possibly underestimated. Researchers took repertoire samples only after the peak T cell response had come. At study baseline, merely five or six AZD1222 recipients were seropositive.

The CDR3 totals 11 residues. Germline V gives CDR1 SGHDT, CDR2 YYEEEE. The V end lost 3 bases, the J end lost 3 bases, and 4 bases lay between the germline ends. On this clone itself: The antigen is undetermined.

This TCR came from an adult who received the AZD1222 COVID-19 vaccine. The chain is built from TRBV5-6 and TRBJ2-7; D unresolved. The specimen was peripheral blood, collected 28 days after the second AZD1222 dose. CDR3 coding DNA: TGTGCCAGCAGCTATAACTACGAGCAGTACTTC. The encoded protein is CASSYNYEQYF.